This record covers a single T cell receptor (beta chain). Its antigen is as yet unknown. This record comes from a study of T cells expressing NK-cell markers. Overall study: HCMV seropositivity characterized seven of the eight sequenced donors, and seronegativity one.

Overall study results and limits: Once again these clonotypes came out on top in the CD3+CD56-NKG2C+ fraction of four donors.

As the method of synthesis, 5'RACE template switching with UMIs yielded TCR beta cDNA. TCRdb reprocessed the 5' RACE reads; each CDR3 protein has one entry and no DNA is given. The sample totals about 390,000 distinct CDR3 sequences; its top ten clones hold about 10%. The V gene's germline CDR1 is KGHDR and CDR2 SFDVKD. CDR3 length: 15 amino acids. The chain links TRBV24-1 to TRBJ2-7; the TCRdb D gene call, TRBD1, has no DNA to confirm it. This TCR was recovered from a woman between 45 and 60 years old in good health. The sequenced material came from blood T cells: a sorted CD56 or NKG2C T cell subset, CD4+ or CD8+ T cells, or bulk PBMC T cells (not recorded which). CDR3 region: CATSDTGAGSSEQYF.